Detailed here is one T cell receptor (beta chain). Antigen specificity is unknown. The PCR used 60 Vbeta and 13 Jbeta primers. Measured with immunoSEQ multiplex PCR; TCRdb has only the in-frame clones, and not every one. The sample data list roughly 80,000 clones. These data belong to a study of cytomegalovirus exposure and HLA in healthy donors. This CDR3 region has 14 residues. V lost 3 bases to trimming and J lost 7 bases, with 10 bases between them. Germline V gene sequence: CDR1 LNHDA, CDR2 SQIVND (reference sequence). Findings and caveats of the study: Follow-up analysis later connected one missense variant in DCLRE1C with trimming of TCR beta V- and J-genes.

Source material: PBMCs. This rearrangement joins TRBV19 to TRBJ1-6; D is undetermined. The receptor's source is a man aged 45 to 65 in good health and CMV-seronegative. Here the CDR3 reads CASSIEGFNSPLHF. CDR3 nucleotide sequence: TGTGCCAGTAGTATTGAGGGCTTCAATTCACCCCTCCACTTT.